Sequencing of this TCR beta chain was carried out in a study of blood T cell repertoires in COVID-19. Under the authors' procedure: Amplification from reference gene primers served as the basis for estimated nucleated cell counts. TCRdb's table, derived via immunoSEQ multiplex PCR, lists solely in-frame clones and lacks some. V and J calls and clone size are as listed in that table; D and trimming were resolved from the DNA. The table records 350,000 or so clones, roughly 86% of them present only once. Trimming pared 4 bases from V and 4 bases from J, leaving 10 bases between. In germline, CDR1 is LNHDA, CDR2 SQIVND (reference sequence). The CDR3 has 13 residues. Recruitment covered about 25 US areas and drew participants whose ages spanned about 18 to 100 years. Participants in the exposed group had met a COVID-19 case in the 2 weeks before joining the study.

Sequenced material: PBMCs or T cells enriched from blood (not recorded which). The TCR sequence derives from a woman aged 30 to 39 who had been exposed to COVID-19. The chain employs TRBV19 and TRBJ1-1; D is uncertain. CDR3 amino acids: CASSTGGATEAFF. In nucleotides, the CDR3 is TGTGCCAGTAGTACGGGTGGCGCCACTGAAGCTTTCTTT. The complete variable domain, with remaining parts taken from reference TRBV19 and TRBJ1-1, reads DGGITQSPKYLFRKEGQNVTLSCEQNLNHDAMYWYRQDPGQGLRLIYYSQIVNDFQKGDIAEGYSVSREKKESFPLTVTSAQKNPTAFYLCASSTGGATEAFFGQGTRLTVV.